This TCR beta chain was identified during a study of T-cell reconstitution after alpha-beta-depleted transplantation in children. This clonotype was detected only once. Its antigen is currently unknown. As it was prepared, the TCRbeta library received unique molecular identifiers. TCRdb passed the PCR reads through MiXCR, listing each CDR3 protein once. The sample shows fewer than 700,000 distinct CDR3 sequences, 13% of them seen only once. Trimming removed 5 bases from V and 4 bases from J, with 15 bases in between. The CDR3 spans 15 residues. Whole-study findings and limits: In some patients, recipient T cells and intrathymic progenitors surviving conditioning explained high day-60 diversity. Hyperexpanded clones declined; after one year, newly produced T cells mostly supplied diversity.

This sequence was found in a male patient younger than 18 who had a stem cell transplant for acute myeloid leukemia, so the T cells may come from the graft donor. The sequencing here drew on PBMCs, mostly from graft donor cells, taken 360 days after TCRalphabeta/CD19-depleted stem cell transplant. The chain joins TRBV12-3 or TRBV12-4 to TRBJ2-1, with D unresolved. The CDR3 DNA reads as TGTGCCAGCAGTGTCACAGTTGGTGGGTACAATGAGCAGTTCTTC. It encodes CASSVTVGGYNEQFF.